The 25 T cell receptor beta chains reported below all come from one sample, sequenced in a study of cytomegalovirus exposure and HLA in healthy donors. The PCR employed 60 Vbeta primers together with 13 Jbeta primers. The method was immunoSEQ multiplex PCR; TCRdb's version includes in-frame clones alone and lacks a portion of them. Here the sample spans tens of thousands of clones, approximately 71% being singletons. The sample consisted of PBMCs. The receptors shown here come from a man between 35 and 55 years old in good health and CMV-seronegative.

This chain connects TRBV2 to TRBJ2-2; TRBD1 might be the D (5 bases). The CDR3 spans 15 residues. Germline CDR1 and CDR2: SNHLY and FYNNEI. Trimming took off 6 bases at V and 7 bases at J, with 18 bases between the two ends. CDR3 sequence (DNA): TGTGCCAGCAGGAAACTAACAGGATCCCACGGGGAGCTGTTTTTT. Amino acid sequence: CASRKLTGSHGELFF. The complete variable domain, with remaining parts taken from reference TRBV2 and TRBJ2-2, reads EPEVTQTPSHQVTQMGQEVILRCVPISNHLYFYWYRQILGQKVEFLVSFYNNEISEKSEIFDDQFSVERPDGSNFTLKIRSTKLEDSAMYFCASRKLTGSHGELFFGEGSRLTVL.

This sequence joins TRBV5-4 and TRBJ2-1; 13 bases fit TRBD2. The V segment lost 3 bases and the J segment 10 bases; nucleotides outside the gene matches: 10. The CDR3 contains 16 residues. Germline V gives CDR1 SGHNT, CDR2 YYREEE (reference sequence). The chain's CDR3 is CASSYTSGRADNEQFF. The CDR3, as DNA: TGTGCCAGCAGCTATACTAGCGGGAGGGCCGATAACGAGCAGTTCTTC.

V and J are TRBV5-1 and TRBJ2-1; 14 nucleotides match TRBD2. Germline loops: CDR1 SGHRS, CDR2 YFSETQ. Losses at the gene ends were 0 bases for V and 4 bases for J; bases not matched to a gene: 9. The CDR3 consists of 19 residues. CDR3 bases: TGCGCCAGCAGCTTGGGTCCCGGGACTAGCGGGAGCCGGTACAATGAGCAGTTCTTC. Translation gives CASSLGPGTSGSRYNEQFF.

This clone was detected a few times. This chain connects TRBV30 to TRBJ1-3; D ambiguous. V dropped 2 bases and J dropped 3 bases, with 5 bases sitting between them. The V gene's germline CDR1 is GTSNPN and CDR2 SVGIG (reference sequence). CDR3 length equals 12 residues. CDR3 in amino acids: CAWSFLGNTIYF. CDR3 bases: TGTGCCTGGAGTTTTCTTGGAAACACCATATATTTT.

This chain uses TRBV28 with TRBJ1-5, with 7 bases matching TRBD1. Germline CDR1 MDHEN, CDR2 SYDVKM. Trimming took 5 bases from V and 7 from J; bases not matched to a gene: 8. The CDR3 has 14 amino acids. CDR3 amino acids: CASSQGGPRQPQHF. The CDR3 nucleotides are TGTGCCAGCAGTCAAGGGGGCCCCAGGCAGCCCCAGCATTTT.

J is TRBJ2-3 and V is TRBV5-4, with 10 bases that match TRBD1. V gave up 6 bases and J gave up 3 bases; unmatched junction bases: 7. Per the germline V gene, CDR1 is SGHNT and CDR2 is YYREEE (reference sequence). This CDR3 has 15 amino acids. The CDR3 DNA reads TGTGCCAGCACCCGGGGGGACAGGGGAACAGATACGCAGTATTTT. Its translation: CASTRGDRGTDTQYF.

The V gene is TRBV6-1, the J gene TRBJ2-3; 8 bases fit TRBD1. Germline CDR1 is MNHNS and CDR2 is SASEGT. CDR3 length equals 14 residues. The V and J ends lost 3 bases and 6 bases, in that order; junction bases with no gene match: 5. CDR3 DNA: TGTGCCAGCAGTGACACCCAGGGGGCGGATACGCAGTATTTT. Amino acid sequence: CASSDTQGADTQYF.

This clone was seen only a few times. J is TRBJ1-6 and V is TRBV19; TRBD1 agrees at 7 bases. Germline values: CDR1 LNHDA, CDR2 SQIVND (reference sequence). V was clipped by 4 bases and J by 7 bases; unmatched bases: 7. The CDR3 is 15 amino acids. CDR3 nucleotides: TGTGCCAGTAGTACGTACAGGGGTGGGAATTCACCCCTCCACTTT. This sequence encodes CASSTYRGGNSPLHF.

This clone was seen a single time. V is TRBV5-6 and J is TRBJ2-5, with a possible D match to TRBD2 (5 bases). Germline V gene data show CDR1 as SGHDT and CDR2 as YYEEEE. This CDR3 is 13 amino acids long. V was cut by 4 bases and J by 5 bases, with 12 bases left in between. CDR3 coding DNA: TGTGCCAGCAGCCCGGACTTGGCGGAGACCCAGTACTTC. It codes for CASSPDLAETQYF.

This clone was found a few times. This chain joins TRBV7-8 and TRBJ2-5, with D hard to call. V was cut by 5 bases and J by 1 base, with 11 bases left in between. Germline V gene sequence: CDR1 SGHVS, CDR2 FQNEAQ. The CDR3 extends over 14 amino acids. CDR3 DNA: TGTGCCAGCAGCCCTAGACGGTCCCAAGAGACCCAGTACTTC. This codes for CASSPRRSQETQYF.

The CDR3 DNA is TGTGCCAGCAGTCCCTTGGACGGGAGGGTTAATGAGCAGTTCTTC. It specifies CASSPLDGRVNEQFF. V and J are TRBV6-5 and TRBJ2-1; TRBD2 matches 8 bases. This CDR3 is 15 amino acids long. The germline V gene encodes CDR1 MNHEY and CDR2 SVGAGI. V lost 5 bases and J lost 7; bases outside the gene matches: 10.

This chain joins TRBV10-3 and TRBJ1-3; no definite D call. Per the germline V gene, CDR1 is ENHRY and CDR2 is SYGVKD. V lost 7 bases to trimming and J lost 3 bases, with 13 bases between them. The CDR3 sequence is 14 residues long. CDR3 residues: CAINKDFNGNTIYF. CDR3 coding DNA: TGTGCCATCAACAAGGACTTTAATGGAAACACCATATATTTT.

A word on this clone: The germline gene is not matched at one end of the junction; a read error may be the cause. The CDR3 DNA reads as TGTGCCAGCGGTTTTCGGGGACAGGGAGTAGAAGCTTTCTTT. This gives the protein CASGFRGQGVEAFF. This sequence joins TRBV28 and TRBJ1-1; TRBD1 aligns across 9 bases. CDR3 size: 14 residues. Germline V gene sequence: CDR1 MDHEN, CDR2 SYDVKM.

The chain recombines TRBV5-1 with TRBJ2-1; 16 bases match TRBD2. Trimming at V came to 4 bases and at J to 6 bases, leaving 4 bases not matched to a gene. The CDR3 is made up of 16 amino acids. CDR1 is SGHRS, CDR2 YFSETQ, per germline. The chain's CDR3 is CASSRGTSGRANEQFF. CDR3 sequence (DNA): TGCGCCAGCAGCCGCGGGACTAGCGGGAGGGCCAATGAGCAGTTCTTC.

The CDR3 nucleotides are TGTGCCAGCAGCCCATCGGACACCATATATTTT. It is translated as CASSPSDTIYF. This chain joins TRBV6-5 and TRBJ1-3; D is ambiguous. From germline, CDR1 is MNHEY and CDR2 SVGAGI. V was pared by 6 bases and J by 8 bases, with 8 bases between. The CDR3 loop spans 11 amino acids.

This clone was seen a handful of times. This chain connects TRBV6-5 to TRBJ1-5; possible D gene TRBD1, 5 bases. The germline V and J ends were trimmed by 6 bases and 5 bases, with 11 bases remaining between them. This CDR3 comprises 13 residues. Germline CDR1 reads MNHEY; CDR2 reads SVGAGI. The DNA of the CDR3 is TGTGCCAGCAGCCGTAGGGGTGATCAGCCCCAGCATTTT. Its translation: CASSRRGDQPQHF.

The V call is TRBV29-1, the J call TRBJ2-7, with 9 bases lining up with TRBD1. The CDR3 covers 13 residues. Per the germline V gene, CDR1 is SQVTM and CDR2 is ANQGSEA. J lost 3 bases, V lost 5 bases, and 5 bases had no gene match. CDR3 region: CSVTGTGIYEQYF. The CDR3 nucleotides read TGCAGCGTTACCGGGACAGGGATCTACGAGCAGTACTTC.

This clone came up a few times. The chain couples TRBV28 to TRBJ2-5; D unresolved. V was cut by 2 bases and J by 1 base, with 11 bases left in between. Germline V gene lookup returns CDR1 MDHEN and CDR2 SYDVKM. The CDR3 sequence is 15 residues long. The CDR3 DNA sequence: TGTGCCAGCAGTTTAAGGCAGGCCATCCAAGAGACCCAGTACTTC. Amino acids: CASSLRQAIQETQYF.

The sample holds a few counts of this clone. The gene calls are TRBV30 and TRBJ1-3, with D tentatively TRBD1 (5 bases). Germline assignment: CDR1 GTSNPN and CDR2 SVGIG (reference sequence). V was shortened by 3 bases and J by 2 bases, with 8 bases between the two germline ends. This CDR3 is 13 amino acids long. Here the CDR3 DNA reads TGTGCCTGGAGCACAGGTACTGGAAACACCATATATTTT. Translated: CAWSTGTGNTIYF.

In this sample, this clone turned up once. The CDR3 here is CASSPVQDMNTEAFF. The CDR3 DNA is TGTGCCAGCAGCCCGGTACAGGATATGAACACTGAAGCTTTCTTT. The genes are TRBV28 and TRBJ1-1, with a weak D call TRBD1 (5 bases). This CDR3 has 15 amino acids. Germline V lookup: CDR1 MDHEN, CDR2 SYDVKM. The V gene lost 6 bases and the J gene lost 0 bases, with 14 bases spanning the gap.

V and J are TRBV6-6 and TRBJ2-4; 7 nucleotides align to TRBD2. Germline-derived CDR1 and CDR2 are MNHNY and SVGAGI (reference sequence). The CDR3 has 15 amino acids. V gave up 2 bases and J gave up 8 bases; unmatched junction bases: 9. CDR3 region: CASSYRGEALDIQYF. The DNA of the CDR3 is TGTGCCAGCAGTTACCGGGGGGAAGCATTAGACATTCAGTACTTC.

This clone was counted a few times. The V gene is TRBV6-5, the J gene TRBJ1-4, with TRBD1 as a possible D gene (5 bases). Germline loops: CDR1 MNHEY, CDR2 SVGAGI. V lost 8 bases to trimming and J lost 3 bases, with 13 bases between them. The CDR3 loop spans 14 amino acids. The CDR3 spells CASSGRSANEKLFF. As DNA, the CDR3 is TGTGCCAGCTCAGGGCGCTCTGCTAATGAAAAACTGTTTTTT.

The chain uses TRBV5-6 and TRBJ1-1; D unclear. Germline loops: CDR1 SGHDT, CDR2 YYEEEE. The CDR3 spans 15 residues. V lost 0 bases and J 5 bases, leaving 14 bases between the germline ends. CDR3 sequence: CASSLGVGLGTEAFF. In DNA, the CDR3 is TGTGCCAGCAGCTTGGGCGTCGGACTAGGTACTGAAGCTTTCTTT.

Notes on this clone: Just one base apart from a much larger clone, this may be a read error. The chain uses TRBV6-5 and TRBJ2-3; 8 nucleotides line up with TRBD2. The CDR3 contains 16 residues. V shed 0 bases, J shed 0 bases, and the junction held 2 bases outside the gene matches. The germline CDR1 and CDR2 sequences are MNHEY and SVGAGI. The DNA for the CDR3 is TGTGCCAGCAGTTACTCGCCTAGCGGGAGCACAGATACGCAGTATTTT. This codes for CASSYSPSGSTDTQYF.

The J gene is TRBJ2-2, the V gene TRBV27, with 9 bases matching TRBD2. This CDR3 has 15 residues. V lost 5 bases and J lost 4; bases outside the gene matches: 5. From germline, CDR1 is MNHEY and CDR2 SMNVEV (reference sequence). Written as DNA, the CDR3 is TGTGCCAGCAGTCCGAGCGGGAGGATCACCGGGGAGCTGTTTTTT. This sequence encodes CASSPSGRITGELFF.